This T cell receptor (beta chain) was documented in a study of T cell changes during pregnancy in multiple sclerosis. Profiling relied on immunoSEQ multiplex PCR, and the TCRdb table lists in-frame clones only, not all of them. The data hold approximately 68,000 clones, with about nine tenths observed a single time. V gave up 5 bases and J gave up 10 bases; unmatched junction bases: 12. CDR3 length: 15 residues. Germline V CDR1 and CDR2: LNHDA, SQIVND (reference sequence). The J gene is TRBJ2-1, the V gene TRBV19, with 9 bases fitting TRBD2. The TCR was taken from a female donor in good health, enrolled as a control in a pregnancy study. Sequences were derived from peripheral blood, sampled in the third trimester of pregnancy. This chain's CDR3 is CASSLRAGGSLEQFF. The DNA of the CDR3 is TGTGCCAGTAGTCTCAGAGCGGGGGGAAGCCTAGAGCAGTTCTTC.